A selection of T cell receptor beta chains follows, all from one sample in a study of T-cell memory formation after mild COVID-19. MiXCR was run by TCRdb on the 5' RACE reads, yielding one entry per CDR3 protein. The table has roughly 410,000 distinct CDR3 sequences, 20% to 25% seen once. The sample comprised PBMCs or a T cell subset sorted from them (not recorded which). The receptor set was obtained from an adult woman who had mild COVID-19 (a few samples of this study predate the infection). Cell type and time point are not known. CDR3s include the opening cysteine and the closing phenylalanine or tryptophan. The order of the fields is CDR3 DNA, CDR3 protein, D gene, clone size, J gene, V gene, CDR3 length. D genes are given only for firm matches. Clone size, where shown, is once, few, many, or a class for clones that have expanded.

TGTGCCAGCTCCCCAACCGGACCTCCCCCTACGGAAAAACTGTTTTTT,CASSPTGPPPTEKLFF,.,once,TRBJ1-4,TRBV18,16
TGTGCCAGCAGTCCGGACAGCTATGGCTACACCTTC,CASSPDSYGYTF,.,.,TRBJ1-2,TRBV12-3/TRBV12-4,12
TGCAGCGCAACTAACAGCGACACTGAAGCTTTCTTT,CSATNSDTEAFF,.,.,TRBJ1-1,TRBV29-1,12
TGCAGTGCTAAAGACAGGGGAACCACTGAAGCTTTCTTT,CSAKDRGTTEAFF,TRBD1,few,TRBJ1-1,TRBV20-1,13
TGTGCCAGCAGTTCCATCTCGGGACAGAGTACCTACGAGCAGTACTTC,CASSSISGQSTYEQYF,TRBD1,.,TRBJ2-7,TRBV27,16
TGTGCCTGGAGTGGACCCTATGGCTACACCTTC,CAWSGPYGYTF,.,.,TRBJ1-2,TRBV30,11
TGTGCCAGCAGTGAACGTCGGGAGGGTAGGTACGAGCAGTACTTC,CASSERREGRYEQYF,TRBD2,.,TRBJ2-7,TRBV25-1,15
TGTGCCAGCAGTTGGGTAGGAAGGTCACCCCTCCACTTT,CASSWVGRSPLHF,.,.,TRBJ1-6,TRBV27,13
TGCGCCAGCGGAGACGGCTCTAATGAAAAACTGTTTTTT,CASGDGSNEKLFF,.,few,TRBJ1-4,TRBV4-1,13
TGTGCCAGCAGTCCCGACAGGATGGAGCAGTACTTC,CASSPDRMEQYF,.,.,TRBJ2-7,TRBV2,12
TGTGCCACCAGTGATTTCACCCGCGAGGGGACAGATACGCAGTATTTT,CATSDFTREGTDTQYF,.,.,TRBJ2-3,TRBV24-1,16
TGTGCCAGCAGCTTACTGACGACAGGGGGCCTCTCCGGGGAGCTGTTTTTT,CASSLLTTGGLSGELFF,TRBD1,.,TRBJ2-2,TRBV7-9,17
TGTGCCAGCAGGGTGACAGGGGGGTACTACGAGCAGTACTTC,CASRVTGGYYEQYF,TRBD1,.,TRBJ2-7,TRBV5-6,14
TGTGCCAGCAGTAGTAGGCTCGATCAGTATTTT,CASSSRLDQYF,.,few,TRBJ2-3,TRBV6-5,11
TGCGCCAGCAGCTTGAGCGGCGGGGGTTTGCAGCCCCAGCATTTT,CASSLSGGGLQPQHF,.,few,TRBJ1-5,TRBV5-1,15
TGTGCCAGCTCACCACCGTGGGTCTCAGAGGCTTTCTTT,CASSPPWVSEAFF,.,.,TRBJ1-1,TRBV18,13
TGTGCCAGCAGCTTAATCCCCCTGAACACTGAAGCTTTCTTT,CASSLIPLNTEAFF,.,.,TRBJ1-1,TRBV7-3,14
TGTGCCATCAGTGAGTCCATGGCTGAAAAACTGTTTTTT,CAISESMAEKLFF,.,.,TRBJ1-4,TRBV10-3,13
TGTGCCAGCAGCGTAGCACAGGGGGCGAACACCGGGGAGCTGTTTTTT,CASSVAQGANTGELFF,TRBD1,.,TRBJ2-2,TRBV9,16
TGTGCCAGCAGCTTACCGGGACAGGGTGGTAACACCATATATTTT,CASSLPGQGGNTIYF,TRBD1,.,TRBJ1-3,TRBV5-4,15
TGTGCCAGCAATCGGCAGGGGACTTTTTGGACCCAGTACTTC,CASNRQGTFWTQYF,.,.,TRBJ2-5,TRBV6-1,14
TGTGCCAGCAAGTTCCGGGGGTCAGATACGCAGTATTTT,CASKFRGSDTQYF,.,.,TRBJ2-3,TRBV3-1,13
TGTGCCAGTAGTATATACTCGGCTAGCGGGTACAATGAGCAGTTCTTC,CASSIYSASGYNEQFF,TRBD2,once,TRBJ2-1,TRBV19,16
TGTGCCAGCAGCCAAGGATGGACAGGGAGTAATGAGCAGTTCTTC,CASSQGWTGSNEQFF,TRBD1,.,TRBJ2-1,TRBV3-1,15
TGTGCCACCTCCAAGAGGGGAGAGCCAGATACGCAGTATTTT,CATSKRGEPDTQYF,.,few,TRBJ2-3,TRBV24-1,14
TGTGCCAGCAGCCAAGATTTAGGACAGGGTGACGAGCAGTACTTC,CASSQDLGQGDEQYF,TRBD1,.,TRBJ2-7,TRBV4-2,15
TGCGCCAGCAGCTTGGAGTACAGCTCCTACGAGCAGTACTTC,CASSLEYSSYEQYF,.,few,TRBJ2-7,TRBV5-1,14